This record covers a single TCR beta chain. Antigen specificity is unknown. Via MiXCR, TCRdb re-called the 5' RACE reads, giving one row per CDR3 protein. The data contain hundreds of thousands of distinct CDR3 sequences, around 19% of them singletons. The data originate from a study of T-cell memory formation after mild COVID-19. Overall study findings and caveats: Pre-infection memory already had some responding clones, implying cross-reactive memory joined. Contracting clones from day 15 to 85 had balanced CD4/CD8; later expanders favoured CD4+. CM and EM subsets held most contracting CD4+ clones; EMRA held CD8+ ones.

The CDR3 is 15 amino acids. Trimming at V came to 10 bases and at J to 5 bases, leaving 9 bases not matched to a gene. Germline V gene data show CDR1 as MNHEY and CDR2 as SVGAGI. The specimen was PBMCs or a T cell subset sorted from them (not recorded which). The chain combines TRBV6-5 with TRBJ2-3, with 13 bases that match TRBD2. This TCR was recovered from an adult woman who had mild COVID-19 (a few samples of this study predate the infection). Cell type and time point are not known. CDR3 sequence reads: CATGLAGTIQDTQYF. The CDR3 DNA sequence: TGTGCCACGGGACTAGCGGGGACAATTCAAGATACGCAGTATTTT.